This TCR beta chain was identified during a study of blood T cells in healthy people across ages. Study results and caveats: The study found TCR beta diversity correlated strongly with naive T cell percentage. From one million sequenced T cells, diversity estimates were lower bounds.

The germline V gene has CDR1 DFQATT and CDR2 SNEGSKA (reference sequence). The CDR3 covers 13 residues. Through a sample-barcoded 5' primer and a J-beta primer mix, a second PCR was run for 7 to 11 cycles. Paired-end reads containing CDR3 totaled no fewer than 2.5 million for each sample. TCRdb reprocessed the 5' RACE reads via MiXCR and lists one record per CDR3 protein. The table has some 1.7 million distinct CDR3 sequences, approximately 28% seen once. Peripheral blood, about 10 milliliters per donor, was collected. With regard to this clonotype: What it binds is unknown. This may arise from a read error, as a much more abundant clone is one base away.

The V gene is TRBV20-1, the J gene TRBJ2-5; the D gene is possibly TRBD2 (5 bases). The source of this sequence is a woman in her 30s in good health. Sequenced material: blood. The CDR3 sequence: CSARDVLAEIQYF. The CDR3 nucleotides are TGCAGTGCTAGAGATGTGCTAGCAGAGATCCAGTACTTC.